Following are 24 T cell receptor beta chains from one sample sequenced in a study of blood T cells in healthy people across ages (dated by TCRdb to about 2015). The library was generated by 5' RACE. The instrument given in TCRdb is Illumina HiSeq 2500. A second PCR of about 7 to 12 cycles was performed with a sample-barcoded 5' primer and a J-beta primer mix. TCRdb applied fastp at Q25 and MiXCR to the public reads, then kept only in-frame beta chains. When rows share a CDR3 protein, they turn into one entry using the most common DNA and genes. The sample data list approximately 780,000 distinct CDR3 sequences, and around 24% of these were observed just once. The biggest ten clones account for 2.5% to 3.5% of the sample. This same sample was also part of a study on T cells of mothers and their children.

What was sequenced was blood. The source is a boy younger than 18 in good health.

This clonotype has more than one count but fewer than ten. The rearrangement links TRBV12-3 or TRBV12-4 to TRBJ2-1; 8 nucleotides match TRBD2. V gave up 5 bases and J gave up 3 bases; unmatched junction bases: 9. The CDR3 has 16 residues. CDR3 nucleotides: TGTGCCAGCAGTCCGGACGGACTAGCAGACTACAATGAGCAGTTCTTC. It translates to CASSPDGLADYNEQFF.

This clonotype turned up a few times. V and J are TRBV4-2 and TRBJ2-1; 7 nucleotides line up with TRBD1. The J call is doubtful: the DNA matches TRBJ2-5 better. Germline V gene sequence: CDR1 LGHNA, CDR2 YNFKEQ. The CDR3 spans 16 residues. As DNA, the CDR3 is TGTGCCAGCAGCCATTTCAAGGGGGCCTTCAGGGAGACCCAGTACTTC. It is translated as CASSHFKGAFRETQYF.

The table lists this clonotype with a few counts. The gene calls are TRBV2 and TRBJ1-5; D possibly corresponds to TRBD1 (5 bases). The CDR3 sequence is 13 residues long. Germline V gives CDR1 SNHLY, CDR2 FYNNEI. The V end lost 8 bases, the J end lost 2 bases, and 10 bases lay between the germline ends. The CDR3 DNA is TGTGCCAGCCGCGTGGGGGGCAATCAGCCCCAGCATTTT. Residues: CASRVGGNQPQHF. The variable domain in full, with the rest retrieved from reference TRBV2 and TRBJ1-5, is EPEVTQTPSHQVTQMGQEVILRCVPISNHLYFYWYRQILGQKVEFLVSFYNNEISEKSEIFDDQFSVERPDGSNFTLKIRSTKLEDSAMYFCASRVGGNQPQHFGDGTRLSIL.

The sample holds a few counts of this clonotype. This sequence joins TRBV6-1 and TRBJ2-1; 10 bases agree with TRBD2. The DNA end favors TRBJ2-7, so the J call may be wrong. The CDR3 is 17 amino acids. Germline V lookup: CDR1 MNHNS, CDR2 SASEGT. DNA of the CDR3: TGTGCCAGCAGTGATCTCCCTAGCGGGGGCGAATCCTACGAGCAGTACTTC. It translates to CASSDLPSGGESYEQYF.

In this sample, this clonotype turned up a few times. CDR3 loop: CSVTQGNTEAFF. The DNA of the CDR3 is TGCAGCGTTACACAGGGGAACACTGAAGCTTTCTTT. The chain uses TRBV29-1 and TRBJ1-1; weak D call: TRBD1 (6 bases). The V end lost 5 bases, the J end lost 1 base, and 8 bases lay between the germline ends. Germline V gene lookup returns CDR1 SQVTM and CDR2 ANQGSEA. The CDR3 runs 12 residues.

In its sample, this clonotype was seen a few times. The chain carries TRBV5-1 and TRBJ2-1, with 10 bases matching TRBD2. Germline loops: CDR1 SGHRS, CDR2 YFSETQ. This CDR3 spans 15 amino acids. Unmatched junction bases numbered 9, after V lost 4 bases and J lost 8 bases. The CDR3 here is CASSPAAGGPHEQFF. The CDR3 region has the DNA TGCGCCAGCAGCCCCGCAGCGGGGGGGCCCCATGAGCAGTTCTTC. The whole variable domain, filled in from reference TRBV5-1 and TRBJ2-1, reads KAGVTQTPRYLIKTRGQQVTLSCSPISGHRSVSWYQQTPGQGLQFLFEYFSETQRNKGNFPGRFSGRQFSNSRSEMNVSTLELGDSALYLCASSPAAGGPHEQFFGPGTRLTVL.

The chain combines TRBV4-1 with TRBJ2-3; possible D gene TRBD2, 6 bases. The CDR3 is 14 residues long. V shed 7 bases and J shed 5 bases, with 16 bases lying between them. Germline-derived CDR1 and CDR2 are MGHRA and YSYEKL. This CDR3 is CASTRGVGLDTQYF. The CDR3 DNA reads TGCGCCAGCACGCGGGGAGTAGGTCTAGATACGCAGTATTTT.

This rearrangement joins TRBV6-2 or TRBV6-3 to TRBJ2-5; D is possibly TRBD1 or TRBD2 (5 bases each). V shed 7 bases and J shed 1 base, with 16 bases lying between them. The CDR3 extends over 15 amino acids. Germline CDR1 and CDR2: MNHEY and SVGEGT. The CDR3 protein is CASIPPRGGQETQYF. The CDR3, as DNA: TGTGCCAGCATCCCGCCCCGGGGCGGCCAAGAGACCCAGTACTTC.

The chain couples TRBV6-1 to TRBJ1-1, with D hard to call. V was clipped by 8 bases and J by 3 bases, with 22 bases between them. Germline V CDR1 and CDR2: MNHNS, SASEGT. The CDR3 has 16 residues. CDR3 sequence (DNA): TGTGCCAGCCCGGAGCGTTCGGACGGCTGGTACACTGAAGCTTTCTTT. Amino acid sequence: CASPERSDGWYTEAFF.

This clonotype was seen a handful of times. The rearrangement links TRBV28 to TRBJ2-2; 7 bases match TRBD2. This CDR3 contains 17 residues. Germline-derived CDR1 and CDR2 are MDHEN and SYDVKM. V shed 3 bases, J shed 5 bases, and the junction held 12 bases outside the gene matches. CDR3 in DNA: TGTGCCAGCAGTTTCGCCGGTCTGGGAGGGCGGACCGGGGAGCTGTTTTTT. This sequence encodes CASSFAGLGGRTGELFF.

This clonotype was detected only a few times. CDR3 DNA sequence: TGTGCCAGCAGTTTGATAAAAGTAGGTTACGAGCAGTACTTC. It encodes CASSLIKVGYEQYF. The J gene is TRBJ2-7, the V gene TRBV28; D gene uncertain. Per germline, CDR1 MDHEN and CDR2 SYDVKM. The V end was cut by 3 bases, the J end by 4 bases, with 13 bases between. This CDR3 has 14 residues.

The sample holds one count of this clonotype. V is TRBV19 and J is TRBJ2-5, with 9 positions matching TRBD2. The J segment lost 5 bases and the V segment lost 10 bases, leaving 8 bases of the junction unmatched. Germline V gives CDR1 LNHDA, CDR2 SQIVND (reference sequence). The CDR3 length is 13 residues. The chain's CDR3 is CATSGGRLETQYF. The CDR3, as DNA: TGTGCCACCAGCGGGGGGCGGTTGGAGACCCAGTACTTC.

This clonotype was counted a few times. The chain is built from TRBV5-1 and TRBJ2-5, with D perhaps matching TRBD1 (5 bases). The better agreement between TRBJ2-7 and the DNA end casts doubt on the J call. This CDR3 has 14 amino acids. CDR1 is SGHRS and CDR2 is YFSETQ in the germline V gene. The CDR3 DNA reads as TGCGCCAGCAGCCCCAGGGTTAGGGCCTACGAGCAGTACTTC. Amino acid sequence: CASSPRVRAYEQYF.

Comment on this clonotype: At one boundary the junction diverges from the germline segment, which might be a read error. The rearrangement joins TRBV4-1 to TRBJ2-5; 10 bases match TRBD1. This CDR3 is 16 amino acids long. Germline-derived CDR1 and CDR2 are MGHRA and YSYEKL. The CDR3 loop is CAGSGRGTGVPETQYF. For the CDR3, the DNA is TGCGCCGGCAGCGGCCGTGGGACAGGGGTCCCGGAGACCCAGTACTTC.

This sequence joins TRBV7-3 and TRBJ2-2; D not certain. Germline loops: CDR1 SGHTA, CDR2 FQGTGA. The CDR3 spans 13 residues. V dropped 4 bases and J dropped 5 bases, with 8 bases sitting between them. The CDR3 DNA reads as TGTGCCAGCAGCTCCCCCTTAACCGGGGAGCTGTTTTTT. Translation: CASSSPLTGELFF.

V is TRBV29-1 and J is TRBJ2-3, with 11 bases fitting TRBD1. The CDR3 covers 14 residues. Germline V CDR1 and CDR2: SQVTM, ANQGSEA. J lost 3 bases, V lost 5 bases, and 4 bases had no gene match. Written as DNA, the CDR3 is TGCAGCGTTACCGGGACAGGGGGGACAGATACGCAGTATTTT. Translation: CSVTGTGGTDTQYF.

As for this clonotype: One end of the junction is discordant with germline, which a read error may explain. This chain connects TRBV6-5 to TRBJ2-1; 10 bases are shared with TRBD2. The CDR3 has 14 residues. CDR1 and CDR2 (germline): MNHEY, SVGAGI. The CDR3 DNA is TGTGCCAACAGTCACGGGACTAGCGAAGGTGAGCAGTTCTTC. Its translation is CANSHGTSEGEQFF.

This clonotype was picked up a small number of times. The chain recombines TRBV12-3 or TRBV12-4 with TRBJ2-3; D is uncertain. This CDR3 is 12 amino acids long. Trimming left V 3 bases short and J 7 bases short, with 8 bases between. In nucleotides, the CDR3 is TGTGCCAGCAGTTTCGCCCAGAATACGCAGTATTTT. Encoded protein: CASSFAQNTQYF.

J is TRBJ1-2 and V is TRBV7-8; no clear D. The germline V gene encodes CDR1 SGHVS and CDR2 FQNEAQ. Trimming took off 2 bases at V and 0 bases at J, with 10 bases between the two ends. CDR3 length equals 15 residues. The CDR3 DNA sequence: TGTGCCAGCAGCTTATTGGCATGGGCTAACTATGGCTACACCTTC. It codes for CASSLLAWANYGYTF. The full variable domain, completed using reference TRBV7-8 and TRBJ1-2, is GAGVSQSPRYKVAKRGQDVALRCDPISGHVSLFWYQQALGQGPEFLTYFQNEAQLDKSGLPSDRFFAERPEGSVSTLKIQRTQQEDSAVYLCASSLLAWANYGYTFGSGTRLTVV.

CDR3 DNA sequence: TGTGCCAGCAGCCCCAACAGCTATCATTCTGGGGCCAACGTCCTGACTTTC. Translation: CASSPNSYHSGANVLTF. J is TRBJ2-6 and V is TRBV13; no clear D. Trimming took off 5 bases at V and 1 base at J, with 15 bases between the two ends. The CDR3 extends over 17 amino acids. CDR1 is PRHDT, CDR2 FYEKMQ, per germline (reference sequence).

This rearrangement joins TRBV28 to TRBJ1-6, with D perhaps TRBD1 (6 bases). V was cut by 6 bases and J by 7 bases, with 13 bases left in between. Germline V gives CDR1 MDHEN, CDR2 SYDVKM. The CDR3 is 14 amino acids. In DNA form, the CDR3 reads TGTGCCAGCAGAGCGACAGGAGACAATTCACCCCTCCACTTT. Residues: CASRATGDNSPLHF.

Only a few counts were recorded for this clonotype. This chain uses TRBV20-1 with TRBJ2-2; no clear D gene. Germline CDR1 DFQATT, CDR2 SNEGSKA (reference sequence). V lost 2 bases, J lost 6 bases, and 13 bases lay in between. CDR3 size: 14 residues. The chain's CDR3 is CSARSSALSGELFF. DNA of the CDR3: TGCAGTGCTAGATCCTCAGCGTTGTCCGGGGAGCTGTTTTTT.

This chain joins TRBV24-1 and TRBJ2-3, with 14 positions matching TRBD2. Germline V gene data show CDR1 as KGHDR and CDR2 as SFDVKD. The J segment lost 3 bases and the V segment lost 4 bases, leaving 11 bases of the junction unmatched. This CDR3 spans 19 amino acids. The CDR3 here is CATSDLGLAGASTTDTQYF. The CDR3 DNA reads TGTGCCACCAGTGACTTGGGACTAGCGGGGGCGTCGACGACAGATACGCAGTATTTT.

This chain uses TRBV29-1 with TRBJ1-4; no reliable D call. The germline gives CDR1 SQVTM, CDR2 ANQGSEA. The CDR3 is 15 amino acids. V was pared by 4 bases and J by 7 bases, with 19 bases between. DNA of the CDR3: TGCAGCGTTGCTCCCGAAGGGAGGGAACGTGAAAAACTGTTTTTT. Protein: CSVAPEGREREKLFF.